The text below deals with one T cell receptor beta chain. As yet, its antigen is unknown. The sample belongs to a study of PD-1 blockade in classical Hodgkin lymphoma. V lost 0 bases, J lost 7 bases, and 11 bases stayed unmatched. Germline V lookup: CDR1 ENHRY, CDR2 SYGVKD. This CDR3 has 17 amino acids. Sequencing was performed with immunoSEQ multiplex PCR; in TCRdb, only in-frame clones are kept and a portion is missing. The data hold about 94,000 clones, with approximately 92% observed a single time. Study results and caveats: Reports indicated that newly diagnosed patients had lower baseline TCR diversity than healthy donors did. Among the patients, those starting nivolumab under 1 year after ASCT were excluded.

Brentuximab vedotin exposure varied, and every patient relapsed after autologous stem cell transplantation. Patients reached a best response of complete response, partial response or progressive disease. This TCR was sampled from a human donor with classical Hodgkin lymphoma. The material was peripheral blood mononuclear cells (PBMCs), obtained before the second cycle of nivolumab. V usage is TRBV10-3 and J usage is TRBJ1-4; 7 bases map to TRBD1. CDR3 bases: TGTGCCATCAGTGAGTCTCGGACAGGACTTCTTACTGAAAAACTGTTTTTT. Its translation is CAISESRTGLLTEKLFF.